One TCR beta chain is described in this entry. Germline assignment: CDR1 LNHDA and CDR2 SQIVND (reference sequence). V was clipped by 2 bases and J by 8 bases, with 22 bases between them. There are 17 residues in the CDR3. Participants were aged about 18 to 90 years, lived in over 20 US areas, and enrolled virtually. Participant-reported clinical history was the basis for cohort assignment. The data were obtained in a study of blood T cell repertoires in COVID-19. Across the whole study: Acute and convalescent COVID-19 samples came from the United States, Italy and Spain. PBMCs, B-cell-depleted T cells, or T cells provided the cDNA or gDNA that made up the material.

Method: immunoSEQ multiplex PCR; TCRdb's copy keeps in-frame clones and lacks some. This sample has 230,000 or so clones, with 84% found just once. The receptor was isolated from a man aged 50 or older who had recovered from COVID-19. Material for sequencing was PBMCs or T cells enriched from blood (not recorded which). The rearrangement joins TRBV19 to TRBJ2-1, with TRBD2 as a possible D gene (6 bases). CDR3 DNA sequence: TGTGCCAGTAGTATAACTCGTGGGCTGAACTCGGGGGATGAGCAGTTCTTC. Protein sequence: CASSITRGLNSGDEQFF.